The 10 T cell receptor beta chains in this list originate from one sample, sequenced in a study of T cells in Graves' hyperthyroidism and ophthalmopathy. Amplified TCR beta CDR3 regions came from RNA transcripts. Initially, a first-round RT-PCR of the TCR CDR3 employed the HTBI primer set. TCRdb processed the multiplex PCR reads anew with MiXCR; each CDR3 protein has one entry. This sample has around 350,000 distinct CDR3 sequences, with about 18% found just once. Sequenced sample: blood. Receptor source: a woman in her 30s with Graves' hyperthyroidism that later progressed to Graves' ophthalmopathy.

This clonotype was recorded many times. The chain uses TRBV24-1 and TRBJ1-6; possibly TRBD1 for D (5 bases). Trimming left V 9 bases short and J 8 bases short, with 19 bases between. Germline values: CDR1 KGHDR, CDR2 SFDVKD. There are 15 residues in the CDR3. The CDR3: CATGTGRNWDSPLHF. CDR3 DNA sequence: TGTGCCACCGGGACCGGACGCAATTGGGATTCACCCCTCCACTTT.

In its sample, this clonotype was seen many times. V is TRBV7-9 and J is TRBJ1-1; D is uncertain. Trimming took off 4 bases at V and 8 bases at J, with 8 bases between the two ends. The CDR3 is made up of 11 amino acids. The germline gives CDR1 SEHNR, CDR2 FQNEAQ (reference sequence). CDR3 loop: CASSWTGEAFF. CDR3 sequence (DNA): TGTGCCAGCAGCTGGACTGGCGAAGCTTTCTTT.

The chain carries TRBV29-1 and TRBJ2-7; 8 nucleotides align to TRBD1. CDR3 length: 13 residues. Trimming took 3 bases from V and 7 from J; bases not matched to a gene: 8. The germline CDR1 and CDR2 sequences are SQVTM and ANQGSEA. DNA for the CDR3: TGCAGCGTTGAGAATGCAGGGGGCCGGGAGCAGTACTTC. Translated: CSVENAGGREQYF.

This clonotype was found a few times. V and J are TRBV4-1 and TRBJ1-6; 7 nucleotides agree with TRBD1. Per germline, CDR1 MGHRA and CDR2 YSYEKL. The ends lost 2 bases at V and 5 bases at J; junction bases unmatched: 3. This CDR3 contains 15 residues. The CDR3 nucleotides are TGCGCCAGCAGCCAAACGACAGGGAATAATTCACCCCTCCACTTT. It codes for CASSQTTGNNSPLHF.

This clonotype was observed many times. Its ends do not fully match the called genes, so a read error is possible. V gene TRBV2 combines with J gene TRBJ1-6; D is undetermined. Looked up from germline, CDR1 is SNHLY and CDR2 is FYNNEI. The CDR3 is made up of 12 amino acids. This CDR3 is CASREDNSPLHF. CDR3 bases: TGTGCCAGCAGGGAAGATAATTCACCCCTCCACTTT.

The chain carries TRBV5-6 and TRBJ1-2; a possible D gene is TRBD1 (5 bases). This CDR3 comprises 17 residues. Trimming removed 1 base from V and 1 base from J, with 17 bases in between. Germline CDR1 and CDR2: SGHDT and YYEEEE. The CDR3 here is CASSLRPTAFYNYGYTF. The CDR3 coding sequence is TGTGCCAGCAGCTTGCGACCGACAGCTTTCTATAACTATGGCTACACCTTC.

This clonotype was counted only a few times. J is TRBJ2-3 and V is TRBV5-1, with no clear D. There are 14 residues in the CDR3. The V gene lost 4 bases and the J gene lost 2 bases, with 11 bases spanning the gap. Per germline, CDR1 SGHRS and CDR2 YFSETQ. Here the CDR3 DNA reads TGCGCCAGCAGCGATTTCTACCTCACAGATACGCAGTATTTT. Its protein product is CASSDFYLTDTQYF.

The gene calls are TRBV20-1 and TRBJ2-1; 9 positions agree with TRBD2. Germline V gene lookup returns CDR1 DFQATT and CDR2 SNEGSKA (reference sequence). The CDR3 contains 17 residues. The trim removed 5 bases at V and 7 bases at J, leaving 18 bases unmatched. CDR3 sequence reads: CSARPSSGRKKWNEQFF. The DNA of the CDR3 is TGCAGTGCTCGCCCCAGTAGCGGGAGAAAGAAATGGAATGAGCAGTTCTTC.

There are many counts of this clonotype. V gene TRBV10-2 combines with J gene TRBJ2-7; the match to TRBD2 covers 7 bases. From germline, CDR1 is WSHSY and CDR2 SAAADI. With 6 bases clipped from V and 5 bases from J, the junction kept 13 bases outside the gene matches. The CDR3 sequence is 15 residues long. The CDR3 DNA follows: TGCGCCAGCAGGGGAGGCGGCGGGAGCTTCAACGAGCAGTACTTC. As protein: CASRGGGGSFNEQYF.

The sample holds many counts of this clonotype. The rearrangement joins TRBV12-3 or TRBV12-4 to TRBJ1-4, with D unresolved. CDR3 length equals 13 residues. The ends were cut back, 4 bases at V and 8 bases at J, with 11 bases in the middle. In DNA form, the CDR3 reads TGTGCCAGCAGTTGGGGTCCGGGGGAAAAACTGTTTTTT. The encoded protein is CASSWGPGEKLFF.